Listed here is a single TCR beta chain. The data belong to a study of control samples from healthy donors and cancer patients. The V gene's germline CDR1 is KGHSH and CDR2 LQKENI. V dropped 4 bases and J dropped 0; count of bases not matched to a gene: 0. The CDR3 loop spans 15 amino acids. TCRdb keeps only in-frame clones here, not all; method: immunoSEQ multiplex PCR. Of approximately 100,000 clones detected, 82% appear once; the ten largest clones hold 1.5% to 2%. The sequenced material came from blood. The V gene is TRBV18, the J gene TRBJ2-2; 9 positions match TRBD1. This sequence originates from a man aged 60 to 75 in good health. This CDR3 is CASSRDRANTGELFF. In DNA, the CDR3 is TGTGCCAGCTCACGGGACAGGGCGAACACCGGGGAGCTGTTTTTT. The full variable domain, its missing parts supplied by reference TRBV18 and TRBJ2-2, is NAGVMQNPRHLVRRRGQEARLRCSPMKGHSHVYWYRQLPEEGLKFMVYLQKENIIDESGMPKERFSAEFPKEGPSILRIQQVVRGDSAAYFCASSRDRANTGELFFGEGSRLTVL.